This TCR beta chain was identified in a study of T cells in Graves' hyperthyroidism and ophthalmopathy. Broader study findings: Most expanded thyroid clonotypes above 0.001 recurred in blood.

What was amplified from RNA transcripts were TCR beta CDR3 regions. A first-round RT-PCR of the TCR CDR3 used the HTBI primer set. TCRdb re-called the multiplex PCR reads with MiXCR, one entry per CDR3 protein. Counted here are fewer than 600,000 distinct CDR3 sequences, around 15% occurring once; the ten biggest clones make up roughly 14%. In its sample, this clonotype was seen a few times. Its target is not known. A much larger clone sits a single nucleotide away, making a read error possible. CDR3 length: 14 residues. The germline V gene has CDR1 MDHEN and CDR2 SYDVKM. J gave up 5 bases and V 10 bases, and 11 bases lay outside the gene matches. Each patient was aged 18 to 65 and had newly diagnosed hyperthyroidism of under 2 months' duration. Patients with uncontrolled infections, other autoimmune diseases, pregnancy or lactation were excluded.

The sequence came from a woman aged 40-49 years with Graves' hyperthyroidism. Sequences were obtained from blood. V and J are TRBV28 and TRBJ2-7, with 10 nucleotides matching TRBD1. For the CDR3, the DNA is TGTGCCAATGTAACCGGGACAGGGGCGGACGAGCAGTACTTC. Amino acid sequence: CANVTGTGADEQYF.